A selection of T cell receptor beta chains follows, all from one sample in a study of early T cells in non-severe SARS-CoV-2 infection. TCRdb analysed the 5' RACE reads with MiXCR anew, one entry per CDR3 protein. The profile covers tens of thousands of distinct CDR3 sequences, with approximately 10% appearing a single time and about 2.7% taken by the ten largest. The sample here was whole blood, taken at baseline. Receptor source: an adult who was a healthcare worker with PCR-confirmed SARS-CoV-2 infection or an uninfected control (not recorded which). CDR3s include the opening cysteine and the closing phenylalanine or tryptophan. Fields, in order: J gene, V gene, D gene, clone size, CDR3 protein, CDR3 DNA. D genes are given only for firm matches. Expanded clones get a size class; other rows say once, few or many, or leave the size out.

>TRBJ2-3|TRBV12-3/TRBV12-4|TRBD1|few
CASSWGDREADTQYF
TGTGCCAGCAGTTGGGGGGACAGGGAAGCAGATACGCAGTATTTT
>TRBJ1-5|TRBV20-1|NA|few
CSASRNREVGQPQHF
TGCAGTGCTAGTAGGAACAGGGAAGTGGGTCAGCCCCAGCATTTT
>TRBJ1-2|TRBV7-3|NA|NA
CASSLQPNYGYTF
TGTGCCAGCAGCTTACAGCCAAACTATGGCTACACCTTC
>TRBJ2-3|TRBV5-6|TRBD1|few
CASSRRDSELTDTQYF
TGTGCCAGCAGTCGCCGGGACAGCGAACTCACAGATACGCAGTATTTT
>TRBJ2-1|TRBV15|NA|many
CATDGRGGGEQFF
TGTGCCACCGACGGCAGGGGCGGCGGTGAGCAGTTCTTC
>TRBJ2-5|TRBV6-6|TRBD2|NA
CASSRRTSGGHEAETQYF
TGTGCCAGCAGTCGCCGGACTAGCGGGGGTCACGAGGCTGAGACCCAGTACTTC
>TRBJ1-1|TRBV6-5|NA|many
CASSLDLTNTEAFF
TGTGCCAGCAGTTTAGACCTCACGAACACTGAAGCTTTCTTT
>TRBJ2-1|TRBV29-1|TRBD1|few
CSDGTGGYNEQFF
TGCAGCGATGGGACAGGGGGGTACAATGAGCAGTTCTTC
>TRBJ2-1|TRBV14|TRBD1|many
CASSQTGVPYYNEQFF
TGTGCCAGCAGCCAAACAGGGGTCCCGTACTACAATGAGCAGTTCTTC
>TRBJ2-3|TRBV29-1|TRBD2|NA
CSVAAGGLPDTQYF
TGCAGCGTTGCAGCGGGGGGGCTGCCAGATACGCAGTATTTT
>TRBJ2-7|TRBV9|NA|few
CASSVRQGGEQYF
TGTGCCAGCAGCGTAAGACAGGGAGGTGAGCAGTACTTC
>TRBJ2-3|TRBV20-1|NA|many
CSAAPGGRTQYF
TGCAGTGCTGCCCCCGGAGGTCGTACGCAGTATTTT
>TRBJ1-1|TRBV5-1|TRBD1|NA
CASSFGTGTTEAFF
TGCGCCAGCAGCTTTGGGACAGGGACCACTGAAGCTTTCTTT
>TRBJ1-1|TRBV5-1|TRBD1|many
CASSFPTGGEAFF
TGCGCCAGCAGCTTCCCTACAGGGGGTGAAGCTTTCTTT
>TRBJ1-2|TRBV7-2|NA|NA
CASSKGDGAGGYTF
TGTGCCAGCAGCAAAGGGGACGGGGCTGGCGGCTACACCTTC
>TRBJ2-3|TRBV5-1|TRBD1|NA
CASSLDRGEDTQYF
TGCGCCAGCAGCTTGGACAGGGGAGAAGATACGCAGTATTTT